Here is one T cell receptor (beta chain) with its context. Its antigen is unknown. The data derive from a study of T-cell reconstitution after alpha-beta-depleted transplantation in children. General study results and limits: Most T-cell counts and diversity one year after the transplant came from T cells that were newly produced. The origin of alpha-beta T cells about two months after transplant was reportedly several hundred expanded graft clones. High day-60 TCRbeta diversity in some patients came from surviving recipient T cells and thymic progenitors.

The V gene lost 0 bases and the J gene lost 6 bases, with 12 bases spanning the gap. This CDR3 is built from 16 residues. CDR1 is MNHEY and CDR2 is SVGAGI in the germline V gene. The TCRbeta library was prepared with unique molecular identifiers. Via MiXCR, TCRdb re-called the PCR reads, giving one row per CDR3 protein. Among more than 500,000 distinct CDR3 sequences, about an eighth were seen once, and the ten largest hold roughly 15%. The receptor's source is a female patient aged 2-9 years who had a stem cell transplant for aplastic anemia, so the T cells may come from the graft donor. The genes are TRBV6-5 and TRBJ1-6, with D possibly matching TRBD1 (6 bases). This specimen was PBMCs, mostly from graft donor cells, taken 180 days after TCRalphabeta/CD19-depleted stem cell transplant. Here the CDR3 DNA reads TGTGCCAGCAGTTACTCGAGGGGGTCGACTAATTCACCCCTCCACTTT. This encodes CASSYSRGSTNSPLHF.